The clone carrying this T cell receptor beta chain is a singleton in its sample. The sample contains more than one DNA sequence encoding this CDR3. Within Nashville, Tennessee resided all donors, each a Caucasian adult. This specimen belongs to a study of shared clonotypes between healthy human individuals. J was trimmed by 4 bases and V by 4 bases; bases with no gene match: 6. In germline, CDR1 is MDHEN, CDR2 SYDVKM. This CDR3 contains 15 residues. Each sorted subset replicate got 200 ng genomic DNA, 25,000 to 30,000 genomes. The table came from immunoSEQ multiplex PCR; TCRdb's copy has only in-frame clones and leaves some out. The sample includes 2 million to 2.5 million clones, 92% seen only once; the top ten take approximately 0.41%.

This rearrangement joins TRBV28 to TRBJ2-1; 8 bases are shared with TRBD2. The TCR sequence derives from a man aged 18-30 years in good health. Some clones in this sample may be carry-over from other donors' samples. Material for sequencing was naive CD4+ T cells from PBMCs. Specified subset: CD45RA+ positively selected. CDR3 region: CASSSRGRSYNEQFF. Here the CDR3 DNA reads TGTGCCAGCAGTTCCCGCGGGAGGAGTTACAATGAGCAGTTCTTC.